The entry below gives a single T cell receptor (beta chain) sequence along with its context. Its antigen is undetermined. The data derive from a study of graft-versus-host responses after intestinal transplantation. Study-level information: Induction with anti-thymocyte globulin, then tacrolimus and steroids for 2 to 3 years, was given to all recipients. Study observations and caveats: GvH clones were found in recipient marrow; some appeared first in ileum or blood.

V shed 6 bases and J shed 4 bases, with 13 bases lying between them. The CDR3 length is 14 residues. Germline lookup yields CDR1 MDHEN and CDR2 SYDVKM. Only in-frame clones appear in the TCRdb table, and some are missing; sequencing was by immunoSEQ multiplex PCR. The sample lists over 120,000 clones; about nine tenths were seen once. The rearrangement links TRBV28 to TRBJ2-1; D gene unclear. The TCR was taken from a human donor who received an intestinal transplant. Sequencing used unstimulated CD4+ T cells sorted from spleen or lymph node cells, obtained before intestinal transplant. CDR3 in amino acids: CASRRSQPYNEQFF. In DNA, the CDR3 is TGTGCCAGCAGACGATCACAGCCGTACAATGAGCAGTTCTTC.